Each of the 20 T cell receptor beta chains below was sequenced from the same sample in a study of cytomegalovirus exposure and HLA in healthy donors. PCR used 60 Vbeta primers and 13 Jbeta primers. Assay: immunoSEQ multiplex PCR; the TCRdb copy retains only in-frame clones and omits some. The sample has under 200,000 clones; around two thirds are singletons. Sequenced: PBMCs. These receptors were obtained from a man aged 40-50 years in good health and CMV-seronegative.

The chain uses TRBV11-3 and TRBJ2-2; tentative D call: TRBD1 (6 bases). Germline CDR1 is SGHNT and CDR2 is YENEEA. The length of the CDR3 is 20 residues. With 1 base removed from V and 0 bases from J, the gap between germline ends came to 21 bases. This CDR3 is CASSLGGYGQPGPNTGELFF. For the CDR3, the DNA is TGTGCCAGCAGCTTAGGGGGATATGGACAGCCGGGGCCGAACACCGGGGAGCTGTTTTTT.

The chain joins TRBV11-2 to TRBJ1-3; D is possibly TRBD1 (6 bases). The V gene lost 4 bases and the J gene lost 1 base, with 17 bases spanning the gap. Per germline, CDR1 SGHAT and CDR2 FQNNGV. The CDR3 loop spans 17 amino acids. The CDR3 sequence is CASSSHRVRESGNTIYF. For the CDR3, the DNA is TGTGCCAGCAGCTCACACAGGGTACGGGAATCTGGAAACACCATATATTTT.

The chain links TRBV15 to TRBJ2-3, with a weak D call TRBD2 (6 bases). The germline CDR1 and CDR2 sequences are LNHNV and YYDKDF (reference sequence). The CDR3 contains 17 residues. The V gene lost 2 bases and the J gene lost 3 bases, with 18 bases spanning the gap. The DNA of the CDR3 is TGTGCCACCAGCAGAAGAACGGGAGTGGACTCAACAGATACGCAGTATTTT. Translation gives CATSRRTGVDSTDTQYF.

A few counts support this clone. The V and J genes are TRBV6-1 and TRBJ2-3, with a weak D call TRBD1 (6 bases). Germline V gene lookup returns CDR1 MNHNS and CDR2 SASEGT. There are 15 residues in the CDR3. V was clipped by 1 base and J by 1 base, with 9 bases between them. CDR3 nucleotide sequence: TGTGCCAGCAGTGAAGTGTCAGGGGGCACAGATACGCAGTATTTT. As protein: CASSEVSGGTDTQYF.

This clone was observed a handful of times. The chain is built from TRBV2 and TRBJ2-2; tentative D call: TRBD2 (6 bases). V was trimmed by 6 bases and J by 4 bases, leaving 9 bases between them. This CDR3 contains 13 residues. The V gene's germline CDR1 is SNHLY and CDR2 FYNNEI. CDR3 nucleotides: TGTGCCAGCAGACTAGCCGGCACCGGGGAGCTGTTTTTT. Its translation is CASRLAGTGELFF.

This clone was counted between two and nine times. The DNA for the CDR3 is TGTGCCAGCTCACCAGGTACAGCTACCTCTGGAAACACCATATATTTT. This encodes CASSPGTATSGNTIYF. This chain links TRBV18 with TRBJ1-3; no clear D gene. The CDR3 loop spans 16 amino acids. Germline V gene lookup returns CDR1 KGHSH and CDR2 LQKENI. V lost 2 bases, J lost 0 bases, and 11 bases lay in between.

The chain employs TRBV6-1 and TRBJ2-5; D possibly corresponds to TRBD1 (6 bases). The CDR3 consists of 14 residues. Trimming removed 4 bases at V and 2 bases at J, with 11 bases between. CDR1 MNHNS and CDR2 SASEGT come from the germline V gene. CDR3 coding DNA: TGTGCCAGCAGTGGAGGGGGTCAGCAAGAGACCCAGTACTTC. It is translated as CASSGGGQQETQYF.

The chain recombines TRBV6-5 with TRBJ1-1, with TRBD1 as a possible D gene (6 bases). With 7 bases removed from V and 6 bases from J, the gap between germline ends came to 18 bases. The CDR3 spans 14 residues. Germline V gene lookup returns CDR1 MNHEY and CDR2 SVGAGI. The CDR3 loop reads CASTKPGGGAEAFF. The CDR3 coding sequence is TGTGCCAGCACCAAGCCTGGGGGGGGCGCTGAAGCTTTCTTT.

The chain recombines TRBV4-1 with TRBJ1-4; 7 nucleotides line up with TRBD1. CDR1 and CDR2 from the germline V gene are MGHRA and YSYEKL. The CDR3 sequence is 14 residues long. V trimming: 3 bases; J trimming: 4 bases; junction bases outside the gene matches: 2. CDR3 in DNA: TGCGCCAGCAGCCAGGACAGGTTTAATGAAAAACTGTTTTTT. This gives the protein CASSQDRFNEKLFF.

This clone was observed a handful of times. The V and J genes are TRBV4-3 and TRBJ2-1, with a tentative D call TRBD1 (6 bases). CDR3 length equals 15 residues. Trimming removed 0 bases from V and 5 bases from J, with 11 bases in between. In germline, CDR1 is LGHNA, CDR2 YSLEER. CDR3 region: CASSQDTGFNNEQFF. The CDR3 bases are TGCGCCAGCAGCCAAGATACAGGGTTTAACAATGAGCAGTTCTTC.

CDR3 sequence reads: CASSSVGTSGYNEQFF. CDR3 in DNA: TGTGCCAGCAGCTCCGTCGGGACTAGCGGATACAATGAGCAGTTCTTC. The chain carries TRBV7-2 and TRBJ2-1; 11 nucleotides align to TRBD2. The CDR3 is 16 amino acids. Germline V lookup: CDR1 SGHTA, CDR2 FQGNSA. The J segment lost 4 bases and the V segment lost 4 bases, leaving 6 bases of the junction unmatched.

This clone was detected only a few times. The chain uses TRBV5-1 and TRBJ2-1, with 7 bases that match TRBD2. Looked up from germline, CDR1 is SGHRS and CDR2 is YFSETQ. The trim removed 0 bases at V and 8 bases at J, leaving 2 bases unmatched. The CDR3 spans 13 residues. CDR3: CASSLVLADEQFF. Here the CDR3 DNA reads TGCGCCAGCAGCTTGGTTCTAGCGGATGAGCAGTTCTTC.

The gene calls are TRBV7-2 and TRBJ2-7; 8 positions match TRBD2. V gave up 4 bases and J gave up 7 bases; unmatched junction bases: 9. The germline gives CDR1 SGHTA, CDR2 FQGNSA. CDR3 length: 14 residues. The CDR3 region has the DNA TGTGCCAGCAGCTCCCGGGAGGGACGAGGGGAGCAGTACTTC. Translating gives CASSSREGRGEQYF.

The V gene is TRBV7-8, the J gene TRBJ2-1; the D is unclear. Germline lookup yields CDR1 SGHVS and CDR2 FQNEAQ. Trimming took 4 bases from V and 3 from J, leaving 16 bases between them. The CDR3 sequence is 16 residues long. CDR3 amino acids: CASSSHRLDGYNEQFF. The DNA of the CDR3 is TGTGCCAGCAGCTCTCACCGACTGGATGGCTACAATGAGCAGTTCTTC.

This clone has only a few counts. The chain links TRBV28 to TRBJ1-5; perhaps TRBD1 as D (5 bases). This CDR3 has 19 amino acids. Trimming stripped 3 bases from V and 4 bases from J, with 25 bases between. The germline V gene has CDR1 MDHEN and CDR2 SYDVKM. The CDR3 region is CASSFVSRGRRVQNQPQHF. In nucleotides, the CDR3 is TGTGCCAGCAGTTTCGTTTCAAGGGGACGGAGGGTCCAGAATCAGCCCCAGCATTTT. Filled out from reference TRBV28 and TRBJ1-5, the complete variable domain reads DVKVTQSSRYLVKRTGEKVFLECVQDMDHENMFWYRQDPGLGLRLIYFSYDVKMKEKGDIPEGYSVSREKKERFSLILESASTNQTSMYLCASSFVSRGRRVQNQPQHFGDGTRLSIL.

This chain links TRBV10-3 with TRBJ1-4, with TRBD1 matching over 9 bases. In germline, CDR1 is ENHRY, CDR2 SYGVKD. The V gene end was trimmed by 5 bases and the J gene end by 7 bases; junction bases not matched to a gene: 11. The CDR3 extends over 16 amino acids. CDR3 nucleotides: TGTGCCATCAGTCAAACCCCGGGACAGGGAAGTGAAAAACTGTTTTTT. Translated, it gives CAISQTPGQGSEKLFF.

The gene calls are TRBV5-1 and TRBJ2-2; TRBD1 matches 7 bases. The CDR3 contains 13 residues. With 4 bases clipped from V and 7 bases from J, the junction kept 4 bases outside the gene matches. Germline CDR1 SGHRS, CDR2 YFSETQ. The CDR3 coding sequence is TGCGCCAGCAGCGAACGACAGGGCGGGGAGCTGTTTTTT. Amino acid sequence: CASSERQGGELFF.

With regard to this clone: A far larger clone is one nucleotide away, so this likely arose from a read error. This CDR3 is also generated by other DNA sequences in the sample. This rearrangement joins TRBV30 to TRBJ2-1; tentative D call: TRBD2 (7 bases). Deletions cut 0 bases from V and 4 bases from J, with 13 bases between. The CDR3 loop spans 15 amino acids. The germline CDR1 and CDR2 sequences are GTSNPN and SVGIG (reference sequence). The CDR3 coding sequence is TGTGCCTGGAGTGTACGCGGGGGCCGATACAATGAGCAGTTCTTC. Translating gives CAWSVRGGRYNEQFF.

V gene TRBV19 combines with J gene TRBJ2-1; 10 positions agree with TRBD2. The CDR3 consists of 20 residues. Germline loops: CDR1 LNHDA, CDR2 SQIVND (reference sequence). J lost 0 bases, V lost 5 bases, and 16 bases had no gene match. DNA of the CDR3: TGTGCCAGTAGTCCCGTGGGACTAGCGTTTGGGCTAGGCTCCTACAATGAGCAGTTCTTC. It yields the protein CASSPVGLAFGLGSYNEQFF.

The chain combines TRBV5-1 with TRBJ2-6; D not certain. The germline CDR1 and CDR2 sequences are SGHRS and YFSETQ. The ends were cut back, 1 base at V and 2 bases at J, with 7 bases in the middle. The CDR3 is 15 amino acids. CDR3: CASSLSEAGANVLTF. The CDR3 DNA is TGCGCCAGCAGCTTGTCAGAGGCTGGGGCCAACGTCCTGACTTTC.